The 19 T cell receptor beta chains reported below all come from one sample, sequenced in a study of blood T cell repertoires in COVID-19. Clones were sequenced by immunoSEQ multiplex PCR, and TCRdb holds only the in-frame ones, with some missing. The sample contains 250,000 to 400,000 clones, roughly 90% of which appear only once. Sample: PBMCs or T cells enriched from blood (not recorded which). These receptor sequences come from a man aged 55 to 69 who had recovered from COVID-19.

The CDR3 region is CASSDVNPYEQYF. CDR3 nucleotide sequence: TGTGCCAGCAGTGACGTTAATCCCTACGAGCAGTACTTC. The chain couples TRBV6-1 to TRBJ2-7; D gene unclear. Trimming stripped 3 bases from V and 2 bases from J, with 8 bases between. The CDR3 totals 13 residues. Looked up from germline, CDR1 is MNHNS and CDR2 is SASEGT.

This clone was observed once. The chain is built from TRBV6-5 and TRBJ2-4, with D hard to call. Trimming left V 8 bases short and J 7 bases short, with 18 bases between. Germline CDR1 and CDR2: MNHEY and SVGAGI. The CDR3 is made up of 14 amino acids. Written as DNA, the CDR3 is TGTGCCAGCGGAGTCGGCGATTTTGCGAACATTCAGTACTTC. As protein: CASGVGDFANIQYF.

This CDR3 is CASSLGGALAGSLNEQFF. As DNA, the CDR3 is TGTGCCAGCAGCTTGGGAGGCGCACTAGCGGGGTCCCTCAATGAGCAGTTCTTC. The genes are TRBV5-6 and TRBJ2-1, with TRBD2 matching 10 bases. The CDR3 covers 18 residues. The germline V gene has CDR1 SGHDT and CDR2 YYEEEE. Trimming removed 0 bases from V and 6 bases from J; junction bases left unmatched: 12.

The chain combines TRBV7-8 with TRBJ2-1; 8 bases line up with TRBD2. The CDR3 has 18 amino acids. Germline V gene sequence: CDR1 SGHVS, CDR2 FQNEAQ. V was clipped by 2 bases and J by 0 bases; unmatched bases: 9. CDR3 sequence: CASSLSSGRISSYNEQFF. CDR3 in DNA: TGTGCCAGCAGCTTATCTAGCGGGCGAATCAGCTCCTACAATGAGCAGTTCTTC.

V is TRBV29-1 and J is TRBJ1-1; the D gene is possibly TRBD1 (6 bases). Trimming removed 7 bases from V and 1 base from J, with 7 bases in between. Germline-derived CDR1 and CDR2 are SQVTM and ANQGSEA. The CDR3 covers 11 residues. The DNA of the CDR3 is TGCAGCGCGACAGGGAACACTGAAGCTTTCTTT. Translated: CSATGNTEAFF.

The J gene is TRBJ1-2, the V gene TRBV29-1; 10 nucleotides match TRBD1. Germline values: CDR1 SQVTM, CDR2 ANQGSEA. Unmatched junction bases numbered 11, after V lost 3 bases and J lost 7 bases. The CDR3 totals 15 residues. DNA for the CDR3: TGCAGCGTTGATGAGAATGGACAGGGGGTCGGTGGCTACACCTTC. Protein product: CSVDENGQGVGGYTF.

The J gene is TRBJ2-1, the V gene TRBV5-8; D is perhaps TRBD2 (6 bases). V lost 4 bases and J 5 bases, leaving 13 bases between the germline ends. The CDR3 is 14 residues long. Germline lookup yields CDR1 SGHTS and CDR2 YDEGEE. The CDR3, as DNA: TGTGCCAGCAGCATACCTGAGCGGGACAATGAGCAGTTCTTC. It yields the protein CASSIPERDNEQFF.

As DNA, the CDR3 is TGTGCCAGCAGCCAAGGTCGGACAGGGGTCGCGGAGACCCAGTACTTC. It is translated as CASSQGRTGVAETQYF. This rearrangement joins TRBV3-1 (or the pseudogene TRBV3-2) to TRBJ2-5; 9 bases align to TRBD1. Per germline, CDR1 LGHDT and CDR2 YNNKEL (reference sequence). With 1 base clipped from V and 5 bases from J, the junction kept 8 bases outside the gene matches. CDR3 length: 16 residues.

This chain connects TRBV19 to TRBJ1-2; 8 bases line up with TRBD1. This CDR3 comprises 14 residues. J was trimmed by 6 bases and V by 0 bases; bases with no gene match: 3. Germline values: CDR1 LNHDA, CDR2 SQIVND (reference sequence). CDR3 residues: CASSIEGRGHGYTF. The CDR3 DNA sequence: TGTGCCAGTAGTATAGAAGGCAGGGGGCATGGCTACACCTTC.

J is TRBJ1-6 and V is TRBV5-4; D not resolved. Trimming stripped 0 bases from V and 3 bases from J, with 10 bases between. CDR1 and CDR2 (germline): SGHNT, YYREEE (reference sequence). The CDR3 runs to 16 residues. CDR3 nucleotide sequence: TGTGCCAGCAGCTTGGACCTCTCCGGCTATAATTCACCCCTCCACTTT. It translates to CASSLDLSGYNSPLHF.

The rearrangement joins TRBV6-5 to TRBJ1-2; D is possibly TRBD1 (6 bases). CDR3 length: 13 amino acids. Germline V gives CDR1 MNHEY, CDR2 SVGAGI. The V end was cut by 5 bases, the J end by 8 bases, with 15 bases between. CDR3 sequence reads: CASSPLTGYGYTF. The CDR3 nucleotides are TGTGCCAGCAGTCCGCTAACAGGGTACGGCTACACCTTC.

The rearrangement joins TRBV5-4 to TRBJ2-7; 9 bases align to TRBD2. The junction had 9 bases not matched to a gene; V was cut back by 5 bases and J by 3 bases. This CDR3 is built from 15 residues. Germline assignment: CDR1 SGHNT and CDR2 YYREEE (reference sequence). CDR3 in DNA: TGTGCCAGCAGTATCGGGACTAGCAACTACTACGAGCAGTACTTC. Translating it yields CASSIGTSNYYEQYF.

The rearrangement uses TRBV7-6 and TRBJ2-5; D is possibly TRBD2 (5 bases). The CDR3 covers 13 residues. The germline CDR1 and CDR2 sequences are SGHVS and FNYEAQ. V was clipped by 2 bases and J by 5 bases, with 9 bases between them. This chain's CDR3 is CASSLRLAETQYF. The CDR3 DNA reads TGTGCCAGCAGCTTAAGGCTAGCTGAGACCCAGTACTTC.

The chain recombines TRBV11-3 with TRBJ2-7; no clear D gene. Germline values: CDR1 SGHNT, CDR2 YENEEA. The CDR3 covers 13 residues. Trimming removed 5 bases at V and 0 bases at J, with 8 bases between. For the CDR3, the DNA is TGTGCCAGCAGCGGCAGATCCTCCTACGAGCAGTACTTC. Translation: CASSGRSSYEQYF. The whole variable domain, filled in from reference TRBV11-3 and TRBJ2-7, reads EAGVVQSPRYKIIEKKQPVAFWCNPISGHNTLYWYLQNLGQGPELLIRYENEEAVDDSQLPKDRFSAERLKGVDSTLKIQPAELGDSAVYLCASSGRSSYEQYFGPGTRLTVT.

The chain uses TRBV24-1 and TRBJ2-2; D unclear. The germline gives CDR1 KGHDR, CDR2 SFDVKD. The germline V and J ends were trimmed by 7 bases and 1 base, with 9 bases remaining between them. This CDR3 has 14 residues. CDR3 nucleotide sequence: TGTGCCACCAGCGACCCAGGGAACACCGGGGAGCTGTTTTTT. Translating gives CATSDPGNTGELFF.

The genes are TRBV19 and TRBJ1-3; the D gene is possibly TRBD1 (5 bases). CDR1 LNHDA and CDR2 SQIVND come from the germline V gene (reference sequence). The CDR3 extends over 15 amino acids. V lost 7 bases and J lost 0, with 13 bases in between. The CDR3 protein is CASIRGGYSGNTIYF. The CDR3 DNA is TGTGCCAGTATCCGGGGGGGATACTCTGGAAACACCATATATTTT.

CDR3 sequence (DNA): TGTGCCAGTAGCCCTATGACTAGCGGGGATTACGAGCAGTACTTC. Its protein is CASSPMTSGDYEQYF. The V gene is TRBV19, the J gene TRBJ2-7; 11 nucleotides align to TRBD2. This CDR3 comprises 15 residues. Germline CDR1 LNHDA, CDR2 SQIVND (reference sequence). V lost 6 bases and J lost 4; bases outside the gene matches: 8.

The chain carries TRBV3-1 (or the pseudogene TRBV3-2) and TRBJ1-6; D ambiguous. Germline CDR1 reads LGHDT; CDR2 reads YNNKEL (reference sequence). The CDR3 is 15 amino acids. V was clipped by 4 bases and J by 9 bases, with 16 bases between them. The DNA for the CDR3 is TGTGCCAGCAGCCCGCTTTCGGTCCTACGTTCACCCCTCCACTTT. It encodes CASSPLSVLRSPLHF.

The genes are TRBV11-2 and TRBJ1-6, with 9 nucleotides matching TRBD1. The CDR3 contains 14 residues. J lost 10 bases, V lost 4 bases, and 5 bases had no gene match. Germline-derived CDR1 and CDR2 are SGHAT and FQNNGV. CDR3 sequence reads: CASSSGQGRSPLHF. The CDR3 DNA is TGTGCCAGCAGCTCCGGACAGGGGAGGTCACCCCTCCACTTT.